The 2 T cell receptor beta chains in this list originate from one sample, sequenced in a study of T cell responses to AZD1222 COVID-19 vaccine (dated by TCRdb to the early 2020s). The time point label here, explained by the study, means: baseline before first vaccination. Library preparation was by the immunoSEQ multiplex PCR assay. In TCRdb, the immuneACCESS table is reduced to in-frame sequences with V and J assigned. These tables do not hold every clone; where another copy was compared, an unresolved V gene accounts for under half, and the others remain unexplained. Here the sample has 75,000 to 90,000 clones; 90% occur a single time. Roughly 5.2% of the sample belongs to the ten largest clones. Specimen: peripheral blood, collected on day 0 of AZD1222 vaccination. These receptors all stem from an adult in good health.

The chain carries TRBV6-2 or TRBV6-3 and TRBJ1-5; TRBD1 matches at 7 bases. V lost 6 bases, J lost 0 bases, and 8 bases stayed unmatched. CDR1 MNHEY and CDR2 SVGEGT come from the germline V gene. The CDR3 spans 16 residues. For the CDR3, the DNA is TGTGCCAGCAGCGCCGGGACAGTCTATAGCAATCAGCCCCAGCATTTT. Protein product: CASSAGTVYSNQPQHF.

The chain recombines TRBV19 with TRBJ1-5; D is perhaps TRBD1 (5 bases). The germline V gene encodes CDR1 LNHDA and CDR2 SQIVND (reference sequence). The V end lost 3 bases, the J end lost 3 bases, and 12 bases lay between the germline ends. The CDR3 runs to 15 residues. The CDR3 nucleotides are TGTGCCAGTAGTATCCTACAGGAGGACAATCAGCCCCAGCATTTT. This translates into CASSILQEDNQPQHF.